These 26 T cell receptor beta chains originate from one sample sequenced in a study of human T cells and chemical hapten exposure. Time point of the sample: patch test 2, 6 weeks after DPC sensitization. Treatment meaning: therapeutic diphenylcyclopropenone sensitization with weekly scalp DPC. From the RACE reads, TCRdb called clonotypes with MiXCR, one entry per CDR3 protein. The data show approximately 95,000 distinct CDR3 sequences, with approximately 10% seen just once and roughly 3.1% held by the top ten. The sample was whole blood, taken in connection with sensitization to the hapten diphenylcyclopropenone (DPC). All receptors come from a woman in her thirties or forties with alopecia areata. Some clones in this sample may be carry-over from other donors' samples.

The gene calls are TRBV6-6 and TRBJ2-7, with D possibly called TRBD1 or TRBD2 (5 bases each). This CDR3 comprises 13 residues. The V gene lost 5 bases and the J gene lost 2 bases, with 10 bases spanning the gap. Per germline, CDR1 MNHNY and CDR2 SVGAGI (reference sequence). For the CDR3, the DNA is TGTGCCAGCAGTCACGGGGACGCCTACGAGCAGTACTTC. Protein sequence: CASSHGDAYEQYF.

The sample holds many counts of this clonotype. The rearrangement uses TRBV4-3 and TRBJ2-2; 9 bases fit TRBD1. The germline gives CDR1 LGHNA, CDR2 YSLEER. The CDR3 loop spans 16 amino acids. With V trimmed by 4 bases and J by 3 bases, 6 bases remained unmatched. The CDR3 nucleotides read TGCGCCAGCAGCCGCTTGGGACAGGGTGACACCGGGGAGCTGTTTTTT. This codes for CASSRLGQGDTGELFF.

CDR3 in amino acids: CASSRKVGTGELFF. CDR3 in DNA: TGTGCCAGTAGTAGGAAAGTAGGGACCGGGGAGCTGTTTTTT. The J gene is TRBJ2-2, the V gene TRBV19; D uncertain. The germline V and J ends were trimmed by 4 bases and 5 bases, with 11 bases remaining between them. The V gene's germline CDR1 is LNHDA and CDR2 SQIVND (reference sequence). CDR3 size: 14 residues.

This clonotype was observed many times. This chain uses TRBV29-1 with TRBJ2-5; D is tentatively TRBD1 or TRBD2 (5 bases each). Per the germline V gene, CDR1 is SQVTM and CDR2 is ANQGSEA. The germline V and J ends were trimmed by 7 bases and 4 bases, with 10 bases remaining between them. This CDR3 spans 11 amino acids. The CDR3: CSAGTVETQYF. DNA for the CDR3: TGCAGCGCAGGGACGGTAGAGACCCAGTACTTC.

The table lists this clonotype with many counts. The genes are TRBV7-2 and TRBJ2-2; 9 nucleotides match TRBD1. The CDR3 runs 16 residues. Germline CDR1 and CDR2: SGHTA and FQGNSA. After removal of 5 bases from V and 1 base from J, the junction contained 5 bases not matched to a gene. Written as DNA, the CDR3 is TGTGCCAGCAGCAAGAGACAGGGGGAGAACACCGGGGAGCTGTTTTTT. Its protein is CASSKRQGENTGELFF.

The J gene is TRBJ2-7, the V gene TRBV18; D unclear. Germline V lookup: CDR1 KGHSH, CDR2 LQKENI. Trimming shortened V by 5 bases and J by 6 bases, and 14 bases separated the two germline ends. The CDR3 totals 13 residues. CDR3 sequence: CASSSTGTPEQYF. DNA for the CDR3: TGTGCCAGCTCATCGACCGGAACTCCCGAGCAGTACTTC.

This clonotype was counted ten times or more. The genes are TRBV4-2 and TRBJ2-3; TRBD2 matches at 10 bases. Germline CDR1 reads LGHNA; CDR2 reads YNFKEQ. The CDR3 runs to 17 residues. After removal of 0 bases from V and 3 bases from J, the junction contained 6 bases not matched to a gene. The CDR3 spells CASSQDGLAGVTDTQYF. Written as DNA, the CDR3 is TGTGCCAGCAGCCAAGATGGGCTAGCGGGGGTGACAGATACGCAGTATTTT.

The table lists this clonotype with many counts. The chain has TRBV3-1 and TRBJ2-7; 8 nucleotides agree with TRBD1. J was trimmed by 9 bases and V by 3 bases; bases with no gene match: 4. Germline CDR1 reads LGHDT; CDR2 reads YNNKEL (reference sequence). CDR3 length: 12 amino acids. The CDR3 sequence: CASSQGDRGQYF. Written as DNA, the CDR3 is TGTGCCAGCAGCCAGGGCGACAGGGGGCAGTACTTC.

This clonotype has ten or more counts. V and J are TRBV7-3 and TRBJ2-5; TRBD1 aligns across 9 bases. V shed 5 bases, J shed 5 bases, and the junction held 3 bases outside the gene matches. Germline-derived CDR1 and CDR2 are SGHTA and FQGTGA. The CDR3 consists of 13 residues. This CDR3 reads CASSEDRGETQYF. As DNA, the CDR3 is TGTGCCAGCAGCGAAGACAGGGGGGAGACCCAGTACTTC.

This clonotype was counted ten times or more. This chain uses TRBV6-5 with TRBJ2-1, with 8 bases lining up with TRBD2. The CDR3 extends over 13 amino acids. CDR1 and CDR2 from the germline V gene are MNHEY and SVGAGI. The V gene end was trimmed by 2 bases and the J gene end by 8 bases; junction bases not matched to a gene: 2. CDR3 coding DNA: TGTGCCAGCAGTTACCTTAGCGGGGATGAGCAGTTCTTC. This gives the protein CASSYLSGDEQFF.

This clonotype was counted a few times. The V and J genes are TRBV29-1 and TRBJ2-5, with 8 bases aligning to TRBD2. This CDR3 comprises 16 residues. Trimming took 0 bases from V and 5 from J; bases not matched to a gene: 11. Germline V CDR1 and CDR2: SQVTM, ANQGSEA. The CDR3 loop reads CSVEDAAVAGLETQYF. DNA for the CDR3: TGCAGCGTTGAAGACGCCGCGGTAGCGGGGCTGGAGACCCAGTACTTC. Full variable domain (rest looked up from reference TRBV29-1 and TRBJ2-5): SAVISQKPSRDICQRGTSLTIQCQVDSQVTMMFWYRQQPGQSLTLIATANQGSEATYESGFVIDKFPISRPNLTFSTLTVSNMSPEDSSIYLCSVEDAAVAGLETQYFGPGTRLLVL.

The chain couples TRBV28 to TRBJ2-2, with 8 bases aligning to TRBD1. Germline CDR1 is MDHEN and CDR2 is SYDVKM. J was trimmed by 4 bases and V by 8 bases; bases with no gene match: 6. The CDR3 loop spans 14 amino acids. CDR3 nucleotide sequence: TGTGCCAGCGTCCCCGGACAGGGCACCGGGGAGCTGTTTTTT. Protein sequence: CASVPGQGTGELFF. The variable domain in full, completed from reference TRBV28 and TRBJ2-2, reads DVKVTQSSRYLVKRTGEKVFLECVQDMDHENMFWYRQDPGLGLRLIYFSYDVKMKEKGDIPEGYSVSREKKERFSLILESASTNQTSMYLCASVPGQGTGELFFGEGSRLTVL.

This clonotype appeared many times. This chain connects TRBV9 to TRBJ1-6; the D is unclear. Between the trimmed V and J ends, which lost 3 bases and 7 bases, there was a span of 17 bases. Germline loops: CDR1 SGDLS, CDR2 YYNGEE. This CDR3 has 16 amino acids. The CDR3 is CASSADGMARNSPLHF. The CDR3 DNA reads TGTGCCAGCAGCGCGGACGGGATGGCGCGAAATTCACCCCTCCACTTT.

This clonotype has just a few counts. This chain connects TRBV10-3 to TRBJ2-5, with D unclear. This CDR3 contains 12 residues. Trimming took 2 bases from V and 4 from J, leaving 5 bases between them. In germline, CDR1 is ENHRY, CDR2 SYGVKD. The CDR3 region has the DNA TGTGCCATCAGTGAGGCGAGAGAGACCCAGTACTTC. Protein: CAISEARETQYF.

Note on this clonotype: A much more abundant neighbour one base away suggests this may be a read error. This chain connects TRBV7-2 to TRBJ1-2; D ambiguous. This CDR3 spans 14 amino acids. CDR1 SGHTA and CDR2 FQGNSA come from the germline V gene. CDR3 sequence reads: CVSTYGRDNYGYTF. The CDR3 DNA sequence: TGTGTCAGCACCTACGGTCGCGATAACTATGGCTACACCTTC.

The chain couples TRBV4-1 to TRBJ2-3; 12 positions agree with TRBD2. Germline CDR1 is MGHRA and CDR2 is YSYEKL. This CDR3 comprises 18 residues. Unmatched junction bases numbered 7, after V lost 0 bases and J lost 3 bases. The CDR3 region is CASSQELAGGPLTDTQYF. Written as DNA, the CDR3 is TGCGCCAGCAGCCAAGAGCTAGCGGGAGGGCCCTTGACAGATACGCAGTATTTT.

This clonotype has at least ten counts. This rearrangement joins TRBV7-3 to TRBJ2-2; 12 bases are a match to TRBD2. Unmatched junction bases numbered 4, after V lost 5 bases and J lost 0 bases. The CDR3 consists of 17 residues. Germline CDR1 reads SGHTA; CDR2 reads FQGTGA. CDR3 in DNA: TGTGCCAGCAGCCGACTAGCGGGGGAGACGAACACCGGGGAGCTGTTTTTT. It is translated as CASSRLAGETNTGELFF.

This clonotype was seen repeatedly, ten times or more. The chain has TRBV27 and TRBJ2-1; D is uncertain. CDR3 length: 12 amino acids. Germline V gene sequence: CDR1 MNHEY, CDR2 SMNVEV (reference sequence). V shed 2 bases and J shed 2 bases, with 1 base lying between them. The CDR3 sequence is CASSLTYNEQFF. CDR3 sequence (DNA): TGTGCCAGCAGTTTAACCTACAATGAGCAGTTCTTC.

This clonotype was seen many times. The CDR3, as DNA: TGTGCTTTAACAGGTGGGGCCTCTGGGGCCAACGTCCTGACTTTC. It is translated as CALTGGASGANVLTF. The chain carries TRBV7-9 and TRBJ2-6, with D possibly being TRBD1 (5 bases). This CDR3 is built from 15 residues. CDR1 is SEHNR, CDR2 FQNEAQ, per germline (reference sequence).

There are many counts of this clonotype. The chain carries TRBV5-1 and TRBJ2-3, with 7 bases identical to TRBD1. V was clipped by 3 bases and J by 7 bases; unmatched bases: 2. The CDR3 extends over 12 amino acids. Germline assignment: CDR1 SGHRS and CDR2 YFSETQ. CDR3 residues: CASSSTGNTQYF. In nucleotides, the CDR3 is TGCGCCAGCAGCTCGACAGGGAATACGCAGTATTTT. Variable domain in full (rest from reference TRBV5-1 and TRBJ2-3): KAGVTQTPRYLIKTRGQQVTLSCSPISGHRSVSWYQQTPGQGLQFLFEYFSETQRNKGNFPGRFSGRQFSNSRSEMNVSTLELGDSALYLCASSSTGNTQYFGPGTRLTVL.

In its sample, this clonotype was seen many times. The chain employs TRBV7-2 and TRBJ2-3; 9 bases align to TRBD2. The germline gives CDR1 SGHTA, CDR2 FQGNSA. Trimming at V came to 5 bases and at J to 4 bases, leaving 7 bases not matched to a gene. CDR3 length: 15 residues. This chain's CDR3 is CASSRAGGGADTQYF. Here the CDR3 DNA reads TGTGCCAGCAGCCGAGCGGGGGGTGGGGCAGATACGCAGTATTTT.

This clonotype occurred many times. This chain connects TRBV6-8 to TRBJ1-1, with D perhaps TRBD1 (5 bases). Germline CDR1 is MNHGY and CDR2 is SAAAGT. There are 12 residues in the CDR3. V gave up 6 bases and J gave up 7 bases, with 12 bases separating them. This chain's CDR3 is CASRMGQDEAFF. The CDR3 DNA reads as TGTGCCAGCAGAATGGGGCAGGATGAAGCTTTCTTT.

In its sample, this clonotype was seen many times. This rearrangement joins TRBV6-5 to TRBJ2-5, with D possibly matching TRBD2 (5 bases). Germline CDR1 MNHEY, CDR2 SVGAGI. The CDR3 has 10 amino acids. CDR3 residues: CCPEEETQYF. The DNA for the CDR3 is TGTTGTCCGGAGGAGGAGACCCAGTACTTC.

This chain links TRBV5-4 with TRBJ2-7; TRBD1 agrees at 10 bases. CDR1 and CDR2 from the germline V gene are SGHNT and YYREEE (reference sequence). This CDR3 is built from 16 residues. V lost 2 bases and J lost 3; bases outside the gene matches: 8. CDR3: CASSFHTGTGVYEQYF. The CDR3 coding sequence is TGTGCCAGCAGCTTCCACACCGGGACAGGGGTCTACGAGCAGTACTTC.

The chain uses TRBV15 and TRBJ2-3; D may be TRBD2 (6 bases). The CDR3 spans 16 residues. Germline CDR1 LNHNV, CDR2 YYDKDF (reference sequence). V lost 0 bases, J lost 3 bases, and 13 bases lay in between. CDR3 nucleotides: TGTGCCACCAGCAGAGACCTAGGGACTGCGACAGATACGCAGTATTTT. This codes for CATSRDLGTATDTQYF.

This clonotype was picked up many times. The chain links TRBV7-2 to TRBJ2-1; 13 bases match TRBD2. Germline-derived CDR1 and CDR2 are SGHTA and FQGNSA. CDR3 size: 18 residues. V was clipped by 5 bases and J by 8 bases; unmatched bases: 15. CDR3 residues: CASSRGLAGYGYSDEQFF. The DNA of the CDR3 is TGTGCCAGCAGCCGGGGACTAGCGGGGTATGGGTACAGCGATGAGCAGTTCTTC. Filled out from reference TRBV7-2 and TRBJ2-1, the complete variable domain reads GAGVSQSPSNKVTEKGKDVELRCDPISGHTALYWYRQSLGQGLEFLIYFQGNSAPDKSGLPSDRFSAERTGGSVSTLTIQRTQQEDSAVYLCASSRGLAGYGYSDEQFFGPGTRLTVL.